This TCR beta chain comes out of a study of blood T cell repertoires in COVID-19. Study as a whole: Samples taken during acute and convalescent COVID-19 were collected in the United States, Italy and Spain. The cDNA or gDNA used as material had been derived from T cells, B-cell-depleted T cells, or PBMCs.

Trimming left V 2 bases short and J 5 bases short, with 7 bases between. The V gene's germline CDR1 is GTSNPN and CDR2 SVGIG (reference sequence). This CDR3 spans 12 amino acids. Per the study methods: From reference gene primer amplification, estimates of nucleated cell counts were derived. Using immunoSEQ multiplex PCR, the repertoire was profiled, and TCRdb retains in-frame clones only, with some absent. From that table come the V and J calls and clone size; the DNA was used to work out D and trimming. The data contain 130,000 to 150,000 clones, 88% of them singletons. The TCR originated in a man between 70 and 80 years old with acute or convalescent COVID-19. Material: peripheral blood. The chain has TRBV30 and TRBJ1-5, with unresolved D. The CDR3 DNA reads as TGTGCCTGGAGTTTCGGTTATCAGCCCCAGCATTTT. It is translated as CAWSFGYQPQHF.